What follows is one T cell receptor beta chain and its context. Its antigen is still unknown. The data are from a study of post-analysis software for immune sequencing data. cDNA libraries for TCR beta contained unique molecular identifiers. Researchers reported roughly 510,000 cDNA molecules coming from approximately 1 to 10 million T cells. TCRdb re-derived calls from the PCR reads in MiXCR, one entry per CDR3 protein. The data hold about 770,000 distinct CDR3 sequences, with around 45% observed a single time. Whole-study results and caveats: In patients, TRBV5-6, TRBV5-1 and TRBV20-1 belonged to roughly five TRBV segments found more frequently than in controls.

This CDR3 is built from 16 residues. V shed 0 bases and J shed 7 bases, with 18 bases lying between them. The germline V gene encodes CDR1 LGHDT and CDR2 YNNKEL (reference sequence). The clonotype comes from a girl aged 10-17 years with multiple sclerosis. Sequenced input: blood. V is TRBV3-1 and J is TRBJ1-2; D call uncertain. This CDR3 reads CASSQERAGAPGGYTF. Here the CDR3 DNA reads TGTGCCAGCAGCCAAGAGCGAGCGGGTGCGCCCGGTGGCTACACCTTC.